The entry that follows covers one T cell receptor (beta chain) sequence. What it recognizes is unknown. The sample originates from a study of CD8 T cells in ankylosing spondylitis. TCRdb reanalysed the 5' RACE reads using MiXCR and keeps one entry per CDR3 protein. The data show roughly 250,000 distinct CDR3 sequences, approximately 9% seen once. The V and J ends lost 1 base and 8 bases respectively, with 13 bases between them. The CDR3 spans 14 residues. Germline V gene data show CDR1 as SGHDT and CDR2 as YYEEEE. Study-wide results and caveats: Significant enrichment of disease-linked clones was reportedly seen in matched ankylosing spondylitis synovial fluid.

Sequencing was performed on blood, either unsorted or a sorted T cell fraction (not recorded which). The clonotype was recovered from a male donor with ankylosing spondylitis or in good health (not recorded which). The rearrangement joins TRBV5-6 to TRBJ2-1; possibly TRBD1 for D (5 bases). The CDR3 reads CASSLTGEGDEQFF. The CDR3 nucleotides are TGTGCCAGCAGCTTGACCGGCGAAGGGGATGAGCAGTTCTTC.